Listed here is a single TCR beta chain. The target of this receptor is not known. Per-base quality was not reported, and no clone a single base away is much larger than it. The cohort comprised some 730 healthy bone marrow donors. At the time of sampling, all cohort members were nominally healthy, though unrecorded immune exposures were likely present. The donor tested CMV seropositive, placing the donor among the roughly 300 seropositive members of the cohort. Each donor provided a peripheral blood sample, and peripheral blood mononuclear cells were used for TCR beta sequencing. The Qiagen DNeasy Blood Extraction Kit was used to extract genomic DNA from the blood cell samples. Receptor libraries were prepared by the immunoSEQ multiplex PCR assay. For the multiplex PCR, a mixture combining 60 forward primers for TCR Vbeta segments and 13 reverse primers for TCR Jbeta segments was used. The CDR3 region of rearranged TCR beta genes was amplified from genomic DNA by a multiplex PCR assay. The Illumina HiSeq System was used to sequence the amplified TCR beta libraries as 87-base-pair reads. In the original analysis: A later analysis counted 65 million to 90 million unique TCR beta chains across the 666 repertoires, and approximately 11 million of these chains were shared by at least two donors. To remove PCR and sequencing errors, raw reads were error-corrected and collapsed into unique sequences using a nearest-neighbor algorithm that merged closely related sequences. Alignment of CDR3 sequences to IMGT reference sequences was used to assign V, D and J gene segments. For a sequence to be retained, a match of at least six nucleotides to both a V gene segment and a J gene segment was required. A rearrangement counted as productive if the CDR3 had no stop codons and remained in frame with V and J, and every other rearrangement counted as non-productive. Following IMGT convention, CDR3 was defined as the stretch from the second conserved V-encoded cysteine up to the conserved J-encoded phenylalanine. Sequences without an unambiguous match to a single V gene segment were excluded from the earlier analysis of about 630 of the donors. An earlier analysis of 587 of the donors called V segments functional above 56.7% productive rearrangements and segregating when the between-donor standard deviation exceeded 5%. A statistical classification framework was built to diagnose cytomegalovirus status from the catalog of TCR beta chain sequences. In a later analysis, TCR nucleotide sequences were compared against IMGT/GENE-DB human TR gene sequences so that V and J genes could be assigned. The TCRdist pipeline was used in a later analysis to assign CDR3 sequences and most-parsimonious VDJ recombination scenarios. In a later analysis, every TCR beta chain was defined by the combination of its CDR3 amino acid sequence and its V-gene family, and reads without a unique V-gene family were dropped. A later analysis removed 592 highly shared, low-generation-probability nucleotide sequences to deal with suspected cross-contamination and a sequencing artifact. A later analysis calculated a clonal expansion index for each public chain from normalized within-repertoire ranks of inferred template counts. In a later analysis, generation probabilities were computed with a VDJ recombination model fitted to out-of-frame rearrangements, and the resulting probabilities were checked against IGoR. In a later analysis, TCR-TCR, TCR-HLA and TCR-CMV co-occurrence was scored with hypergeometric tests, and a repertoire-size bias correction was applied to TCR pairs. In a later analysis, false discovery rates were estimated by permuting HLA or CMV assignments 20 times. In a later analysis, co-occurring TCRs were grouped with DBSCAN, and TCRdist sequence similarity was added when clustering was performed within HLA-allele-positive subsets. Repertoires with fewer than 30,000 or more than 120,000 public chains were left out of co-occurrence clustering, as were five repertoires with anomalous nucleotide sharing. TCRdb retrieved this table from immuneACCESS and kept in-frame rearrangements only. Not all clones are present; in checked studies, unresolved V genes account for under half, and no reason is known for the remainder. For V, J and clone size, that table is used; D and trimming come from the DNA. The sample has some 150,000 clones on record, 82% of them singletons. In total, the top ten clones hold about 6.1% of the sample.

This entry is derived from a study of cytomegalovirus exposure and HLA in healthy donors (TCRdb year 2017). The study in broad terms: An earlier analysis of 550 to 700 of the donors reported approximately 270 Gb of sequence data and 120 million or so unique TCR beta sequences from 190 million or so T cells. An early release covering approximately 600 HLA-typed donors comprised about 320 gigabases of sequencing data and approximately 85 million unique TCR sequences. Of the roughly 400 genotyped donors, about 80% fell in the genetic ancestry cluster associated with self-reported Caucasian donors. The study aimed to test whether cataloging public T cell receptors could reveal signatures of past pathogen exposure. The T cell repertoires of several hundred subjects were profiled by immunosequencing and related to cytomegalovirus serostatus. Besides the first cohort of approximately 710 subjects, a separate validation cohort made up of 120 different subjects was used. To predict cytomegalovirus infection status, the study combined high-throughput TCR immunosequencing, statistical association of individual TCRs with disease status, and machine learning. A later analysis re-examined previously published TCR beta repertoires from roughly 650 donors and added high-resolution HLA genotyping to investigate patterns of TCR occurrence. In the later analysis, no new phenotypic data were used to find candidate immune exposures; instead, reliance was placed on TCR beta sequences and their occurrence across donors. An earlier analysis of roughly 580 of the donors used high-throughput TCR beta sequencing to judge whether each TCR beta V gene segment behaved as functional or pseudogenic. Donor age, sex, ethnicity and CMV serostatus were collected together with the repertoire data. A later genetic analysis used genome-wide SNP genotypes for about three fifths of the 666 donors, treating that subset as a discovery cohort. Every discovery cohort repertoire had been produced on one sequencing platform. HLA typing covered class I and class II loci at four-digit resolution. The number of typed donors differed by locus: about 629-630 for A, B, C, DRB1 and DQB1; approximately 520 for DQA1; around 580 for DPA1; and approximately 450 for DPB1. Several DR-DQ haplotypes were treated as single units for association and clustering because of strong linkage in the cohort. On average, 235,054 unique TCR beta nucleotide sequences were sequenced per donor among 398 genotyped donors of the cohort, with 15% to 20% of those sequences being non-productive.

Here is what the overall study found, with its caveats: In a later analysis, HLA-associated TCR beta chains showed more clonal expansion and lower generation probabilities than non-associated chains that were equally common. In a later analysis, TCR association rates were found to vary across HLA loci, with the most associated TCRs seen for DRB1 alleles and the fewest for HLA-C alleles. This cohort had only TCR beta chains sequenced, and the lack of alpha or paired-chain data limited which features could be detected. A total of 150 to 200 TCR beta chains were listed by the study as associated with cytomegalovirus. In an earlier analysis of roughly 560 of the donors, most TCR beta V segments were observed in productive rearrangements about 90% or about 30% of the time, broadly matching IMGT annotations. The earlier analysis of some 540 of the donors excluded over 15 rarely observed V segments, including chromosome 9 orphons, because counts were too low. Most TCR sequences were seen in very few donors, while some public TCRs were found in many individuals. In vitro tests confirmed that three of the cytomegalovirus-associated TCR beta chains recognize cytomegalovirus antigens. V-gene and J-gene trimming of TCR beta chains was associated with a missense DCLRE1C variant in a later genetic analysis, and the association was replicated in an independent cohort. In a later analysis, several top co-occurrence clusters were reported to appear linked to parvovirus B19, influenza, CMV and Epstein-Barr virus. Roughly uniform sequencing depth across donors was assumed in presence/absence analyses, although this assumption may not hold. In both the original and validation cohorts, the classifier was reported to diagnose cytomegalovirus status with high specificity and sensitivity. In a later analysis, around 15,000 TCR beta sequences were associated with specific HLA alleles at a false discovery rate of 0.05. Immune exposure information for the cohort was limited to CMV serostatus. Correlated functional status among segregating V segments might be attributable to linkage disequilibrium, but an unknown experimental factor could not be ruled out. When HLA alleles, especially DR and DQ, strongly co-occurred, attributing TCR associations to individual alleles was difficult. Because some donors lacked HLA typing at each locus, the association tests relied only on the typed subset. A further reported finding was that TCR beta sequences accurately predicted the HLA-A and HLA-B alleles for most subjects in the first cohort. According to a later analysis, most CMV-associated TCR beta chains appeared to be HLA-restricted, and the HLA associations seemed to be driven largely by CMV exposure. In a later genetic analysis, fewer N-insertions in productive TCRs were reported among donors in an Asian-associated ancestry cluster than the roughly 700-donor mean. The sequencing pipeline was judged likely to have produced a cluster of highly shared sequence variants as a technical artifact. The authors suggested that the approach could potentially be extended to other disease states and immunological phenotypes.

Sequencing input: PBMCs. This clonotype was obtained from a woman between 50 and 59 years old in good health and CMV-seropositive.

The DNA is as follows: TGTGCCTCGACGGACAGGGCCCATGGCTACACCTTC. This encodes CASTDRAHGYTF. The rearrangement combines TRBV19 with TRBJ1-2; 8 bases in the junction line up with TRBD1. Based on the germline V gene (reference sequence), the CDR1 and CDR2 sequences are LNHDA and SQIVND. Counted from cysteine to phenylalanine, this CDR3 has 12 amino acids. The DNA shown is the 36-base CDR3, in frame from base 1. The junction shows trimming of 11 bases on V and 6 bases on J, and the gene matches do not reach 8 bases of it.